This T cell receptor beta chain was sequenced for a study of CD8+CD57+ T cells in acquired aplastic anemia. It was genomic DNA that served as the template for profiling TCR beta VDJ and CDR3. TCRdb reprocessed the reads via MiXCR and lists one record per CDR3 protein. The data contain approximately 200,000 distinct CDR3 sequences, about 64% of them singletons. CDR1 and CDR2 from the germline V gene are SEHNR and FQNEAQ (reference sequence). V was clipped by 5 bases and J by 2 bases, with 8 bases between them. The CDR3 runs 13 residues. Points from the study as a whole: A set of roughly 27 CD8+ CDR3 sequences was shared between patients and controls, and these sequences appeared highly expressed in patients.

In its sample, this clonotype was seen a few times. What it recognizes is unknown. The sequence came from a human donor with severe aplastic anemia or a healthy control (not recorded which). The J gene is TRBJ2-3, the V gene TRBV7-9; D unresolved. Sample: sorted CD4+, CD8+, or CD8+CD57+ T cells (not recorded which) from PBMCs. The CDR3 reads CASSLLLTDTQYF. CDR3 sequence (DNA): TGTGCCAGCAGCCTACTGCTCACAGATACGCAGTATTTT.